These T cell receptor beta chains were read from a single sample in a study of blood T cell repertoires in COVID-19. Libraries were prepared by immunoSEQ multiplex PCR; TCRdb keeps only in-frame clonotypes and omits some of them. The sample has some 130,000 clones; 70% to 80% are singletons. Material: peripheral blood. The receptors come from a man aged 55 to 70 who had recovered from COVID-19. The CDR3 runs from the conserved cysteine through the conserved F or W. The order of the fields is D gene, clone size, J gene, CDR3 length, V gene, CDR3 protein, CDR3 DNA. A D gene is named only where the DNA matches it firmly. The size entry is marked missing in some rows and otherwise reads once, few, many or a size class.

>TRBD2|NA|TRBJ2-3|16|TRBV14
CASSQGLAGGTDTQYF
TGTGCCAGCAGCCAAGGGCTGGCGGGGGGCACAGATACGCAGTATTTT
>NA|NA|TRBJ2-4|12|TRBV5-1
CASSESQNIQYF
TGCGCCAGCTCCGAGTCCCAAAACATTCAGTACTTC
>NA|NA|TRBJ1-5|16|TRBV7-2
CASSSREVRPAQPQHF
TGTGCCAGCAGCTCCAGGGAGGTACGCCCTGCTCAGCCCCAGCATTTT
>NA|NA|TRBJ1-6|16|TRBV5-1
CASSLGAGGNNSPLHF
TGCGCCAGCAGCTTGGGAGCGGGGGGCAATAATTCACCCCTCCACTTT
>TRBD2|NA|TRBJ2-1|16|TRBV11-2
CASSLDRSGGYNEQFF
TGTGCCAGCAGCTTAGATAGGAGCGGGGGGTACAATGAGCAGTTCTTC
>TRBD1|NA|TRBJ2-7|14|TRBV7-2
CASSLIRGPHEQYF
TGTGCCAGCAGCTTAATCAGGGGGCCCCACGAGCAGTACTTC
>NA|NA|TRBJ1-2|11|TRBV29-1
CSALTARGYTF
TGCAGCGCCCTGACCGCGCGGGGCTACACCTTC
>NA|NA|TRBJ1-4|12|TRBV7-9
CASTSSGEKLFF
TGTGCCAGCACCTCGAGCGGGGAAAAACTGTTTTTT
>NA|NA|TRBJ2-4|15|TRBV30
CAWSVGGIAKNIQYF
TGTGCCTGGAGTGTAGGAGGGATAGCCAAAAACATTCAGTACTTC
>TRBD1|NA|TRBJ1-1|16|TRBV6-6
CASSAGQRQMNTEAFF
TGTGCCAGCAGTGCGGGACAGCGCCAGATGAACACTGAAGCTTTCTTT
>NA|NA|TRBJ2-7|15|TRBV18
CASSHDRDSSNEQYF
TGTGCCAGCTCACACGACAGGGACTCTTCTAATGAGCAGTACTTC
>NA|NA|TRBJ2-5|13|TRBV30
CAWSVHLEETQYF
TGTGCCTGGAGTGTACACCTTGAAGAGACCCAGTACTTC
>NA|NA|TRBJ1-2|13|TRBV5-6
CASSLGREYGYTF
TGTGCCAGCAGCCTGGGACGGGAGTATGGCTACACCTTC
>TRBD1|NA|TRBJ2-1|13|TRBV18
CASSPGTGNEQFF
TGTGCCAGCTCACCTGGGACAGGCAATGAGCAGTTCTTC
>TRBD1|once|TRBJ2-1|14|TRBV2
CASRKGQGVGEQFF
TGTGCCAGCAGAAAAGGACAGGGGGTAGGTGAGCAGTTCTTC
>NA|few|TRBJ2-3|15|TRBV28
CASSRRATSTDTQYF
TGTGCCAGCAGTCGTAGAGCGACTAGCACAGATACGCAGTATTTT
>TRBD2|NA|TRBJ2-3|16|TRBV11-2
CASTKGLAGTTDTQYF
TGTGCCAGCACCAAGGGACTAGCGGGAACCACAGATACGCAGTATTTT
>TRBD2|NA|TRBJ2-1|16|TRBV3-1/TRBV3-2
CASSQAGVSGGNEQFF
TGTGCCAGCAGCCAAGCTGGAGTTAGCGGGGGGAATGAGCAGTTCTTC
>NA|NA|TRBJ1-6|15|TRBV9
CASSLGGGYGSPLHF
TGTGCCAGCAGCCTCGGGGGGGGGTACGGTTCACCCCTCCACTTT
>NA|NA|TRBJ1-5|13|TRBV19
CAISEGRDQPQHF
TGTGCCATCAGCGAGGGCAGAGATCAGCCCCAGCATTTT
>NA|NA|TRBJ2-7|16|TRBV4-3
CASSQEWEEPYYEQYF
TGCGCCAGCAGCCAAGAGTGGGAGGAACCTTATTACGAGCAGTACTTC
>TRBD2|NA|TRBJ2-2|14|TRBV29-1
CSATSGGGTGELFF
TGCAGCGCGACTAGCGGAGGGGGAACCGGGGAGCTGTTTTTT
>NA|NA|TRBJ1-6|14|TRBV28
CASSPGGFNSPLHF
TGTGCCAGCAGTCCCGGAGGGTTTAATTCACCCCTCCACTTT
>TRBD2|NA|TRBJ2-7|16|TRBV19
CASSTRLAGGRVEQYF
TGTGCCAGTAGTACCCGACTAGCGGGGGGTCGGGTCGAGCAGTACTTC